These 6 T cell receptor beta chains originate from one sample sequenced in a study of T cells in Graves' hyperthyroidism and ophthalmopathy. The CDR3 regions of TCR beta were amplified from RNA transcripts. Carried out on the TCR CDR3, a first-round RT-PCR used the HTBI primer set. TCRdb fed the multiplex PCR reads into MiXCR, producing one record per CDR3 protein. The sample lists about 610,000 distinct CDR3 sequences, roughly 14% occurring once. Sequenced sample: blood. These receptors were obtained from a middle-aged woman with Graves' ophthalmopathy.

The chain joins TRBV6-1 to TRBJ1-5; 8 positions agree with TRBD1. The CDR3 loop spans 16 amino acids. The J segment lost 0 bases and the V segment lost 4 bases, leaving 5 bases of the junction unmatched. Germline CDR1 is MNHNS and CDR2 is SASEGT. The CDR3 coding sequence is TGTGCCAGCAGTGGTGGGACAGGTTATAGCAATCAGCCCCAGCATTTT. Translating it yields CASSGGTGYSNQPQHF.

This clonotype was found a few times. The V gene is TRBV6-5, the J gene TRBJ1-2; D possibly corresponds to TRBD1 (6 bases). Germline-derived CDR1 and CDR2 are MNHEY and SVGAGI. The CDR3 is 13 amino acids. V lost 1 base and J lost 12, with 15 bases in between. The chain's CDR3 is CASSYFRGRVDTF. DNA for the CDR3: TGTGCCAGCAGTTACTTCCGGGGGCGGGTGGACACCTTC.

This clonotype was seen many times. J is TRBJ1-1 and V is TRBV28, with D unclear. V was clipped by 3 bases and J by 4 bases, with 12 bases between them. Germline values: CDR1 MDHEN, CDR2 SYDVKM. This CDR3 comprises 14 residues. The CDR3, as DNA: TGTGCCAGCAGTTTGAGCGGGCGGCCCACTGAAGCTTTCTTT. The encoded protein is CASSLSGRPTEAFF.

This clonotype was detected many times. The chain links TRBV30 to TRBJ2-2; 13 bases are shared with TRBD2. This CDR3 contains 18 residues. After removal of 4 bases from V and 3 bases from J, the junction contained 11 bases not matched to a gene. Germline values: CDR1 GTSNPN, CDR2 SVGIG (reference sequence). The CDR3 reads CAWKTGTSGTEHTGELFF. The DNA of the CDR3 is TGTGCCTGGAAGACCGGGACTAGCGGGACAGAGCACACCGGGGAGCTGTTTTTT.

The chain joins TRBV20-1 to TRBJ1-1; a weak D match, TRBD1 (6 bases). This CDR3 has 12 residues. V was cut by 6 bases and J by 8 bases, with 16 bases left in between. Germline CDR1 and CDR2: DFQATT and SNEGSKA (reference sequence). DNA for the CDR3: TGCAGTGCAGGGGGGGGGGCTTCCGAAGCTTTCTTT. This sequence encodes CSAGGGASEAFF.

This clonotype has at least ten counts. The chain combines TRBV24-1 with TRBJ1-5; D gene unclear. Germline-derived CDR1 and CDR2 are KGHDR and SFDVKD. V lost 2 bases and J 0 bases, leaving 1 base between the germline ends. The CDR3 spans 13 residues. CDR3 in DNA: TGTGCCACCAGTGATTATAGCAATCAGCCCCAGCATTTT. Amino acid sequence: CATSDYSNQPQHF.